The clone carrying this T cell receptor (beta chain) is a singleton in its sample. The data originate from a study of blood T cell repertoires in COVID-19. Study overall: From T cells, B-cell-depleted T cells, or PBMCs came the material, which was cDNA or gDNA.

Germline values: CDR1 SNHLY, CDR2 FYNNEI. V trimming: 0 bases; J trimming: 8 bases; junction bases outside the gene matches: 14. This CDR3 has 18 amino acids. Self-reported history from a screening survey and questionnaire set each donor's cohort. Original analysis: The assay estimated nucleated cells by amplifying reference gene primers. Profiling relied on immunoSEQ multiplex PCR, and the TCRdb table lists in-frame clones only, not all of them. That table supplies the V and J calls and clone size; D and trimming were determined from the DNA. The top ten clones hold 5% to 6% of a sample with 150,000 or so clones, approximately 80% of them seen once.

The receptor was derived from a man between 35 and 55 years old who had recovered from COVID-19. Sequencing was carried out using PBMCs or T cells enriched from blood (not recorded which). V is TRBV2 and J is TRBJ1-2, with 11 bases lining up with TRBD1. The CDR3 sequence is CASSEAGREDRGRRGYTF. CDR3 in DNA: TGTGCCAGCAGTGAAGCGGGCCGTGAGGACAGGGGGCGCCGAGGCTACACCTTC.